This TCR beta chain was found in a study of T cells in Graves' hyperthyroidism and ophthalmopathy. Amplification of TCR beta CDR3 regions used RNA as the template. A set of HTBI primers served as the primers for a first-round RT-PCR of the TCR CDR3. TCRdb recomputed calls from the multiplex PCR reads with MiXCR, one row per CDR3 protein. The sample records 300,000 to 350,000 distinct CDR3 sequences, approximately 15% being singletons. Per germline, CDR1 DFQATT and CDR2 SNEGSKA (reference sequence). The CDR3 runs to 14 residues. The V gene lost 6 bases and the J gene lost 6 bases, with 18 bases spanning the gap.

The TCR originated in a woman in her twenties or thirties with Graves' hyperthyroidism. The source material was blood. V usage is TRBV20-1 and J usage is TRBJ2-4; possible D gene TRBD1, 6 bases. CDR3 sequence reads: CSAQSDRSGNIQYF. DNA of the CDR3: TGCAGTGCGCAATCAGACAGGTCCGGAAACATTCAGTACTTC.